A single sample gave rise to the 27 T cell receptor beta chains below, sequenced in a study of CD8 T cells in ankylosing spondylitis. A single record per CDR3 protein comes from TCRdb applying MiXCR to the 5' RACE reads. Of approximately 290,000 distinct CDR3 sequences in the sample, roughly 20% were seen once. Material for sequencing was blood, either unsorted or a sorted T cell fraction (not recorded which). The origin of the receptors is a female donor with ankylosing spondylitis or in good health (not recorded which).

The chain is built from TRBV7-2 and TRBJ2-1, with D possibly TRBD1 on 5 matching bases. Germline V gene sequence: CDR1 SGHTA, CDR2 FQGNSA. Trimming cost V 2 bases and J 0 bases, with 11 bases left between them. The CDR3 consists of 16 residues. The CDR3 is CASSLRGKSSYNEQFF. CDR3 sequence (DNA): TGTGCCAGCAGCTTAAGGGGAAAAAGCTCCTACAATGAGCAGTTCTTC.

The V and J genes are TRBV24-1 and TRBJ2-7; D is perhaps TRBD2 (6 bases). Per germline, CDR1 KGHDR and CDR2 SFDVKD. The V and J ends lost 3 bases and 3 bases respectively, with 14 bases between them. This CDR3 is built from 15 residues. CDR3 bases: TGTGCCACCAGTGATCCATGGACTATCCGCTACGAGCAGTACTTC. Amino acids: CATSDPWTIRYEQYF.

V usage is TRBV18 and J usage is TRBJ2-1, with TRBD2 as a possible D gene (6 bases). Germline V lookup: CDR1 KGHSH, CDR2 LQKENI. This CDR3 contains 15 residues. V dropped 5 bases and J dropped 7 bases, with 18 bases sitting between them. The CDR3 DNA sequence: TGTGCCAGCTCATCTCGGGACTCTCCTGGAAATGAGCAGTTCTTC. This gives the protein CASSSRDSPGNEQFF. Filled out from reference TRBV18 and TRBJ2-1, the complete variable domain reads NAGVMQNPRHLVRRRGQEARLRCSPMKGHSHVYWYRQLPEEGLKFMVYLQKENIIDESGMPKERFSAEFPKEGPSILRIQQVVRGDSAAYFCASSSRDSPGNEQFFGPGTRLTVL.

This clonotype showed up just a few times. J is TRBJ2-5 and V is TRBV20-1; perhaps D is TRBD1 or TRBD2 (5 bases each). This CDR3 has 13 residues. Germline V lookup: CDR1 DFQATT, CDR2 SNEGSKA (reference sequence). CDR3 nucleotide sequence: TGCAGCACCGGGGCCCTTGGCTGGGAGACCCAGTACTTC. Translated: CSTGALGWETQYF.

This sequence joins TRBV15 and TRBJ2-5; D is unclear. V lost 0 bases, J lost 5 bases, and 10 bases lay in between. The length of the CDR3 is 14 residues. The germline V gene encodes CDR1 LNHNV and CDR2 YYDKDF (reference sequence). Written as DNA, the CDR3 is TGTGCCACCAGCAGAGATCGTTTGGTGGAGACCCAGTACTTC. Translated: CATSRDRLVETQYF.

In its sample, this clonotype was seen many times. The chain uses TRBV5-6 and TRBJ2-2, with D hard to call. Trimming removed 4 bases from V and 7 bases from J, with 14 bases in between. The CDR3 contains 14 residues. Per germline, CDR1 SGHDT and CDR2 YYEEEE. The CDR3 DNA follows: TGTGCCAGCAGCCGCCTAATAGCAGGCGGGGAGCTGTTTTTT. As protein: CASSRLIAGGELFF.

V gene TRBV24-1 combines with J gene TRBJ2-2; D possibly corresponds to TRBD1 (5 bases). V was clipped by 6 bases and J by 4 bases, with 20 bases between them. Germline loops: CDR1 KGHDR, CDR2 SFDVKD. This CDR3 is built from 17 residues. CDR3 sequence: CATSLYRSSRGTGELFF. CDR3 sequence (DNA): TGTGCCACCAGTTTATACAGGAGCTCGCGAGGCACCGGGGAGCTGTTTTTT.

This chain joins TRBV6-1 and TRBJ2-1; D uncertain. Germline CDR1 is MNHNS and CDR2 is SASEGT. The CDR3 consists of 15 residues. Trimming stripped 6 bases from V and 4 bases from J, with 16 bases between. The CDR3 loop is CASRLTLGLYNEQFF. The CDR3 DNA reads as TGTGCCAGCAGGCTAACCTTAGGCTTGTACAATGAGCAGTTCTTC.

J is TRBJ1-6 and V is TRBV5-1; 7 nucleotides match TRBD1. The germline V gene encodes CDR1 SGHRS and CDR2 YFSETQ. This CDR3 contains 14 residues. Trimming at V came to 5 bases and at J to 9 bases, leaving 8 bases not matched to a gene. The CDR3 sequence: CASSTGQKTSPLHF. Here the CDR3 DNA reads TGCGCCAGCAGTACGGGACAGAAAACTTCACCCCTCCACTTT.

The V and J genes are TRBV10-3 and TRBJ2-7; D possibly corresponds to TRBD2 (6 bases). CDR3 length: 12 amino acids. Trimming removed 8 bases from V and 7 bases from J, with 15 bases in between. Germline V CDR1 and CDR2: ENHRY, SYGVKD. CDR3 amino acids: CAIGGTSWEQYF. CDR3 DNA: TGTGCCATCGGAGGGACCTCCTGGGAGCAGTACTTC.

CDR3 residues: CATSRGVSGYTDTQYF. The CDR3 DNA reads as TGTGCCACCAGCAGAGGGGTTAGCGGCTACACAGATACGCAGTATTTT. This chain connects TRBV15 to TRBJ2-3; D is perhaps TRBD2 (6 bases). V was trimmed by 1 base and J by 2 bases, leaving 13 bases between them. This CDR3 is built from 16 residues. Germline lookup yields CDR1 LNHNV and CDR2 YYDKDF (reference sequence).

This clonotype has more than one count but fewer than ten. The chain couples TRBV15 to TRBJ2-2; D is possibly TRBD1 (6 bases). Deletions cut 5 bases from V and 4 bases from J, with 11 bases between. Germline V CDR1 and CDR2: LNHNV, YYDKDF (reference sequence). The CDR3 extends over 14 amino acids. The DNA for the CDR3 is TGTGCCACCAGCCTTGGGGGCCCCACCGGGGAGCTGTTTTTT. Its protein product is CATSLGGPTGELFF.

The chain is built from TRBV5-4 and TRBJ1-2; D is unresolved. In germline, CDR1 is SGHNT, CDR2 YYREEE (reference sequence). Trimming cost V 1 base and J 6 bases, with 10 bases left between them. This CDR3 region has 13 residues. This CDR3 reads CASSLLGGDGYTF. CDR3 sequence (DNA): TGTGCCAGCAGCTTGCTGGGAGGCGATGGCTACACCTTC.

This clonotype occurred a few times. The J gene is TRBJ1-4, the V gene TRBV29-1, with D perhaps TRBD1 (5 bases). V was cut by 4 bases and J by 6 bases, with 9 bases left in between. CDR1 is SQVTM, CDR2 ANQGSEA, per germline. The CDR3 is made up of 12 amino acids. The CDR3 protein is CSVGQGDEKLFF. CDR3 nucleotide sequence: TGCAGCGTTGGGCAGGGTGATGAAAAACTGTTTTTT.

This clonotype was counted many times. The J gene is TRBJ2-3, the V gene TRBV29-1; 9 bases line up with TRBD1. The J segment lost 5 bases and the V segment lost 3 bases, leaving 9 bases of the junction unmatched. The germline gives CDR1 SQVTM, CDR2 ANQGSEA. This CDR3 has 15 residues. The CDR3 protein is CSVDPGQGIRDTQYF. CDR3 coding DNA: TGCAGCGTTGACCCCGGACAGGGGATACGAGATACGCAGTATTTT.

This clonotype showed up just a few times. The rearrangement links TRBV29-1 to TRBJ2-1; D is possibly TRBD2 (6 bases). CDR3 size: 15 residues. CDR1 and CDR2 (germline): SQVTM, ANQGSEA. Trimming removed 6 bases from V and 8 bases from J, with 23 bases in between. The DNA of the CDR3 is TGCAGCGTCGATGAGAGCCCCCGGGGAGGCGATGAGCAGTTCTTC. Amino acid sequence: CSVDESPRGGDEQFF.

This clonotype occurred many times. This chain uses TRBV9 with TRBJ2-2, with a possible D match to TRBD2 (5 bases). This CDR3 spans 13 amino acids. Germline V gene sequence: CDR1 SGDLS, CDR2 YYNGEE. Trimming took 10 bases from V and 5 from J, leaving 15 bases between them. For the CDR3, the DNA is TGTGCCCGCGGGCGTTCGCGGACCGGGGAGCTGTTTTTT. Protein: CARGRSRTGELFF. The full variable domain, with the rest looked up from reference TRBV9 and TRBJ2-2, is DSGVTQTPKHLITATGQRVTLRCSPRSGDLSVYWYQQSLDQGLQFLIQYYNGEERAKGNILERFSAQQFPDLHSELNLSSLELGDSALYFCARGRSRTGELFFGEGSRLTVL.

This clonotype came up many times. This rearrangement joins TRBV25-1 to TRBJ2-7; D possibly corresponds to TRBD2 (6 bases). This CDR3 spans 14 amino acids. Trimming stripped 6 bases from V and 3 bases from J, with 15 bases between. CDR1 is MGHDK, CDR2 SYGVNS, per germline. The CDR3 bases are TGTGCCAGCAGGGGAGGTGGGGAAGGCTACGAGCAGTACTTC. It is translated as CASRGGGEGYEQYF.

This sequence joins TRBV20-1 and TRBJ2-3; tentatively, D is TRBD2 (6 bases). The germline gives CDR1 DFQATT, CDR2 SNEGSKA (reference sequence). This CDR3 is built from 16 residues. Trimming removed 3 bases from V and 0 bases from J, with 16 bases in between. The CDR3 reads CSASPGLPLSTDTQYF. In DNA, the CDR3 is TGCAGTGCTAGCCCGGGACTGCCACTAAGCACAGATACGCAGTATTTT.

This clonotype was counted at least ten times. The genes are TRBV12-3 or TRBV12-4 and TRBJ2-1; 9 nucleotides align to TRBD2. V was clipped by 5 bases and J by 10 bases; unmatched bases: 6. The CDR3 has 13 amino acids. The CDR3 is CASSLRTSVEQFF. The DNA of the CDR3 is TGTGCCAGCAGTCTGAGGACTAGCGTCGAGCAGTTCTTC.

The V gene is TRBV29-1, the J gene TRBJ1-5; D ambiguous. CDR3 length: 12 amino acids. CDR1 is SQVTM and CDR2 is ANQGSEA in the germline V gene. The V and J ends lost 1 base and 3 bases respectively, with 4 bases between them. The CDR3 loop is CSVEVDNQPQHF. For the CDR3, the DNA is TGCAGCGTTGAAGTGGACAATCAGCCCCAGCATTTT.

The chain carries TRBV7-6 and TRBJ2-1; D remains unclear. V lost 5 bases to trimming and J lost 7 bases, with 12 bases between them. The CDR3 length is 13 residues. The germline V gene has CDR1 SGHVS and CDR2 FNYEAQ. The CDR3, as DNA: TGTGCCAGCAGCCTGCCTTCGGCGAATGAGCAGTTCTTC. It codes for CASSLPSANEQFF.

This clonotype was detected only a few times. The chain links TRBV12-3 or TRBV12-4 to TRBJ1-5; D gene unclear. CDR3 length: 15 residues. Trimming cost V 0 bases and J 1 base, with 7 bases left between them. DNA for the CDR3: TGTGCCAGCAGTTTAGCGGTGGGGAGCAATCAGCCCCAGCATTTT. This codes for CASSLAVGSNQPQHF.

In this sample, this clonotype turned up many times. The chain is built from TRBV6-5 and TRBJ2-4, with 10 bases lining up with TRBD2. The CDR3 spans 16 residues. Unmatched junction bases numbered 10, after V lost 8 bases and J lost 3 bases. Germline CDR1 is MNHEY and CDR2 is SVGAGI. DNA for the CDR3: TGTGCCAGCTCGAAGAGCGGGAGGGCTGGCAAAAACATTCAGTACTTC. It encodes CASSKSGRAGKNIQYF.

CDR3 bases: TGTGCCACCAGTGACTCGGGACAGGGGAGCGATGAGCAGTTCTTC. It codes for CATSDSGQGSDEQFF. V usage is TRBV24-1 and J usage is TRBJ2-1; 10 bases agree with TRBD1. The junction had 7 bases not matched to a gene; V was cut back by 4 bases and J by 8 bases. Germline V gene sequence: CDR1 KGHDR, CDR2 SFDVKD. The CDR3 length is 15 residues.

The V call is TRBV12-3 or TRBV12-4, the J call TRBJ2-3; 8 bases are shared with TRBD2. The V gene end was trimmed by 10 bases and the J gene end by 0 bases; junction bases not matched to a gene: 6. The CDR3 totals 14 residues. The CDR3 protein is CATRAGASTDTQYF. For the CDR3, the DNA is TGTGCCACCAGAGCGGGAGCTAGCACAGATACGCAGTATTTT.

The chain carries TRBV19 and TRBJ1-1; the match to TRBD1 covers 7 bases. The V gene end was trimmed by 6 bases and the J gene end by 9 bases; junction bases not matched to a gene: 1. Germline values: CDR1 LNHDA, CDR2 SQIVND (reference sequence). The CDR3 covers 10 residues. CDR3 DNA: TGTGCCAGTAGGGGACAGAAAGCTTTCTTT. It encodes CASRGQKAFF.